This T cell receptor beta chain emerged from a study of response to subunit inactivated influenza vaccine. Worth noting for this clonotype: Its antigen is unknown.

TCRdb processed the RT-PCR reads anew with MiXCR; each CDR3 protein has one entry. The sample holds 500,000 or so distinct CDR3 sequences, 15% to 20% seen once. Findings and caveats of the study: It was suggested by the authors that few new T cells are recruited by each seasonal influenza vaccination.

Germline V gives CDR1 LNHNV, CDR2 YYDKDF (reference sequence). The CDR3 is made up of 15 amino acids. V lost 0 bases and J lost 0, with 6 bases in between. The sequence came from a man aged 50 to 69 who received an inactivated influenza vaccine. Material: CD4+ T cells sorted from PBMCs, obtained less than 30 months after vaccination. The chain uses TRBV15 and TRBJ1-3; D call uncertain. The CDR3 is CATSREGFSGNTIYF. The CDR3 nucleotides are TGTGCCACCAGCAGAGAGGGTTTCTCTGGAAACACCATATATTTT.